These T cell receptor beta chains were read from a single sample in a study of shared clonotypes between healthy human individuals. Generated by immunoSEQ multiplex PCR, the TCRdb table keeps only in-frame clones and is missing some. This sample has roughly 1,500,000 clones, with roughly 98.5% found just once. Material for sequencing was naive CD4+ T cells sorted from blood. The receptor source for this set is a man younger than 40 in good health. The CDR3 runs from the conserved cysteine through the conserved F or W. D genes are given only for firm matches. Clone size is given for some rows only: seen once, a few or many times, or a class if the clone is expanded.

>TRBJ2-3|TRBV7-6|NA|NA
CASSLGGVTDTQYF
TGTGCCAGCAGCTTAGGGGGAGTCACAGATACGCAGTATTTT
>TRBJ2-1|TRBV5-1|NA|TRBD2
CASSSGLAGGTYNEQFF
TGCGCCAGCAGCTCGGGACTAGCGGGAGGCACCTACAATGAGCAGTTCTTC
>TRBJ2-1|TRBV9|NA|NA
CASSPTTGYNEQFF
TGTGCCAGCAGCCCAACGACGGGCTACAATGAGCAGTTCTTC
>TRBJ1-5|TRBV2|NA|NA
CASSDQDSYQPQHF
TGTGCCAGCAGTGATCAGGACAGTTATCAGCCCCAGCATTTT
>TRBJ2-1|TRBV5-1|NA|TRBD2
CASSLWLLAGGENEQFF
TGCGCCAGCAGCTTATGGCTCCTAGCGGGAGGAGAGAATGAGCAGTTCTTC
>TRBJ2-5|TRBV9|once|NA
CASTVGVQNSETQYF
TGTGCCAGCACCGTAGGGGTACAGAACTCAGAGACCCAGTACTTC
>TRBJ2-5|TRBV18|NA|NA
CASSPPSFETQYF
TGTGCCAGCTCACCACCGTCGTTCGAGACCCAGTACTTC
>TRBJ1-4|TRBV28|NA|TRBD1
CASSAIETGDEKLFF
TGTGCCAGCAGTGCCATTGAGACAGGGGATGAAAAACTGTTTTTT
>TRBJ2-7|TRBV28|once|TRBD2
CASRPLSGREYEQYF
TGTGCCAGCAGACCTCTTAGCGGGAGAGAATACGAGCAGTACTTC
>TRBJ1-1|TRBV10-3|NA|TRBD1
CAISSTSGGDNTEAFF
TGTGCCATCAGTTCTACTTCAGGGGGAGATAACACTGAAGCTTTCTTT
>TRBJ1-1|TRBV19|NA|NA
CASSTQPTAEAFF
TGTGCCAGTAGTACACAGCCTACGGCTGAAGCTTTCTTT
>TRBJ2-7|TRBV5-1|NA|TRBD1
CASSSAGGGGPLYEQYF
TGCGCCAGCAGCTCTGCAGGGGGCGGAGGCCCTCTCTACGAGCAGTACTTC
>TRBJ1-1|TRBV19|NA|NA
CASRENTEAFF
TGTGCCAGTAGGGAAAACACTGAAGCTTTCTTT
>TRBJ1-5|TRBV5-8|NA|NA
CASRRRGGHRNQPQHF
TGTGCCAGCAGACGTAGAGGGGGACATAGGAATCAGCCCCAGCATTTT
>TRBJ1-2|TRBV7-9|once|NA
CASSLEERGYTF
TGTGCCAGCAGCTTAGAAGAAAGAGGCTACACCTTC
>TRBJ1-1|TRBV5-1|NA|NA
CASSLDGQGPYTEAFF
TGCGCCAGCAGCTTGGATGGGCAGGGACCCTACACTGAAGCTTTCTTT
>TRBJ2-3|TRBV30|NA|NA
CAWSAGGADTQYF
TGTGCCTGGAGTGCTGGAGGGGCAGATACGCAGTATTTT
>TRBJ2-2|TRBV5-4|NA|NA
CASSRGRDTGELFF
TGTGCCAGCTCCAGGGGCCGAGACACCGGGGAGCTGTTTTTT
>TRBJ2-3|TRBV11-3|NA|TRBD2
CASSQVAGLTQYF
TGTGCCAGCAGTCAGGTAGCGGGCCTGACGCAGTATTTT
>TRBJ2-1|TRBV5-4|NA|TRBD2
CASSTRLAANEQFF
TGTGCCAGCAGCACCCGACTAGCGGCGAATGAGCAGTTCTTC
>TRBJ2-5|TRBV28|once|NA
CASRPPRDQETQYF
TGTGCCAGCAGACCCCCTAGGGACCAAGAGACCCAGTACTTC
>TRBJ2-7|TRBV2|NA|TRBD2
CASNLGGAGGLYEQYF
TGTGCCAGCAACCTTGGCGGAGCGGGAGGCCTCTACGAGCAGTACTTC
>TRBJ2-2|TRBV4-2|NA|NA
CASSQGETENTGELFF
TGTGCCAGCAGCCAAGGTGAGACAGAGAACACCGGGGAGCTGTTTTTT
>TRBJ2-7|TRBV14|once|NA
CASSPTGASSYEQYF
TGTGCCAGCAGCCCCACGGGGGCATCGAGCTACGAGCAGTACTTC
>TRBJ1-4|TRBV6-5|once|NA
CASSLLSIGRNEKLFF
TGTGCCAGCAGTTTGCTTTCGATCGGCCGCAATGAAAAACTGTTTTTT
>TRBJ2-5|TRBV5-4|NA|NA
CASSFAETQYF
TGTGCCAGCAGCTTTGCAGAGACCCAGTACTTC
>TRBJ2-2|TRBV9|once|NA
CASNRDPGELFF
TGTGCCAGCAATCGGGACCCCGGGGAGCTGTTTTTT
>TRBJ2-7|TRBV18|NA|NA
CASSPFSSYEQYF
TGTGCCAGCTCACCCTTTAGCTCCTACGAGCAGTACTTC
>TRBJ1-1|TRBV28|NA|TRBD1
CASTETGAAEAFF
TGTGCCAGCACCGAGACAGGGGCAGCTGAAGCTTTCTTT
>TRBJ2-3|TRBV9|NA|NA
CASSERLVAQSTDTQYF
TGTGCCAGCAGCGAGAGACTAGTTGCCCAGAGCACAGATACGCAGTATTTT
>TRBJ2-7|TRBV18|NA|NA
CASSTIRGEQYF
TGTGCCAGCTCAACCATTAGGGGCGAGCAGTACTTC
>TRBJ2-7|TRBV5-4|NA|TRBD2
CASSQGLAGDYEQYF
TGTGCCAGCAGCCAAGGACTAGCGGGAGACTACGAGCAGTACTTC
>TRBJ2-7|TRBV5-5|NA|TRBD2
CASSSIAGGREQYF
TGTGCCAGCAGCTCCATAGCGGGTGGCCGGGAGCAGTACTTC
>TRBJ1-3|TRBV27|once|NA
CASSLGGPGNTIYF
TGTGCCAGCAGTTTGGGGGGTCCGGGAAACACCATATATTTT
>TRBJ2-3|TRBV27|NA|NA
CASRRLSTDTQYF
TGTGCCAGCAGACGACTTAGCACAGATACGCAGTATTTT
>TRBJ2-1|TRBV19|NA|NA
CASSIGGNEQFF
TGTGCCAGTAGTATCGGTGGCAATGAGCAGTTCTTC
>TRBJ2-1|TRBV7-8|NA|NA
CASSSLRRKQFF
TGTGCCAGCAGCTCTCTTCGGCGAAAGCAGTTCTTC
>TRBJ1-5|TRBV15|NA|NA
CATSSALDRPNQPQHF
TGTGCCACCAGCAGTGCCCTTGACAGACCCAATCAGCCCCAGCATTTT
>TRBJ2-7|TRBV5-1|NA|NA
CASSFGVSGQGYYEQYF
TGCGCCAGCAGCTTTGGCGTATCGGGGCAGGGATACTACGAGCAGTACTTC
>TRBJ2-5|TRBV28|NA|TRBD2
CASTRRRLAGGHTETQYF
TGTGCCAGCACCCGAAGGCGCTTAGCGGGAGGTCACACAGAGACCCAGTACTTC
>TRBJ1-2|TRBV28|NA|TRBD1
CASSLPPQGAPRNSYGYTF
TGTGCCAGCAGTTTGCCGCCACAGGGGGCCCCCAGGAATAGCTATGGCTACACCTTC
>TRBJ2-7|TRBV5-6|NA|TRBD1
CASSRPGDSDYEQYF
TGTGCCAGCAGCCGCCCCGGGGACAGTGACTACGAGCAGTACTTC
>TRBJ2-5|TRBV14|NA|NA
CASSQRRGIRAETQYF
TGTGCCAGCAGCCAAAGGCGGGGAATCAGGGCGGAGACCCAGTACTTC
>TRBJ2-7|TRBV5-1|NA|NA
CASSLQSGLGPHYEQYF
TGCGCCAGCAGTTTACAGTCGGGGTTGGGTCCCCACTACGAGCAGTACTTC
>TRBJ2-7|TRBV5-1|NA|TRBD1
CASTTTGTAGSIRRSEQYF
TGCGCCAGTACTACCACCGGGACAGCCGGGTCAATAAGGCGGAGCGAGCAGTACTTC
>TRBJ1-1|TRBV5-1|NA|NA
CASSGEHTEAFF
TGCGCCAGCAGCGGGGAACACACTGAAGCTTTCTTT
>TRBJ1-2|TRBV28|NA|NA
CASSSGGAFPYTF
TGTGCCAGCAGCTCGGGGGGGGCGTTCCCTTACACCTTC
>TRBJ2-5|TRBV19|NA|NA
CASTLSRATQETQYF
TGTGCCAGTACCCTATCCCGGGCGACCCAAGAGACCCAGTACTTC
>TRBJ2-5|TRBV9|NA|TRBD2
CASSVTSGRNQETQYF
TGTGCCAGCAGCGTAACTAGCGGGAGGAACCAAGAGACCCAGTACTTC
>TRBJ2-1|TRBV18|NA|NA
CASSPSDEQFF
TGTGCCAGCTCACCCTCCGATGAGCAGTTCTTC
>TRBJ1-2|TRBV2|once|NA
CATRDNNYGYTF
TGTGCCACCCGGGACAATAACTATGGCTACACCTTC
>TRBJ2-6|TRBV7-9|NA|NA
CASSFGSGANVLTF
TGTGCCAGCAGCTTTGGCTCTGGGGCCAACGTCCTGACTTTC
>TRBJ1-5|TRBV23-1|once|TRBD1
CASSHSGTGWNQPQHF
TGCGCCAGCAGTCATTCCGGGACAGGGTGGAATCAGCCCCAGCATTTT
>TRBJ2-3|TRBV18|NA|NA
CASSPLLRVLTDTQYF
TGTGCCAGCTCACCACTACTGCGGGTGCTCACAGATACGCAGTATTTT
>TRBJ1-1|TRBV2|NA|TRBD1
CASRKAGLTGGMAFF
TGTGCCAGCCGAAAGGCGGGCCTGACAGGGGGTATGGCTTTCTTT